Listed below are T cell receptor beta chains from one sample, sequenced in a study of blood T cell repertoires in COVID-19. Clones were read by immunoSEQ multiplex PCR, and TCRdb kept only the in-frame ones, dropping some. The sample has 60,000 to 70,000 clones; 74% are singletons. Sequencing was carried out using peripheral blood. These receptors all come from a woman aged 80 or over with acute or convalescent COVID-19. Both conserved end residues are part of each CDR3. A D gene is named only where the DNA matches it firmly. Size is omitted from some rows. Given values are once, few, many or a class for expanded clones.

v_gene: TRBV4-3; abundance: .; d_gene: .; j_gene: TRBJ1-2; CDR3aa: CASSQENSFDYGYTF; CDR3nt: TGCGCCAGCAGCCAAGAAAACAGCTTCGACTATGGCTACACCTTC
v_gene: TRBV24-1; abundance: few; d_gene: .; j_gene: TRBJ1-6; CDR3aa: CATSVWVGDSPLHF; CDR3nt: TGTGCCACCAGTGTTTGGGTAGGGGATTCACCCCTCCACTTT
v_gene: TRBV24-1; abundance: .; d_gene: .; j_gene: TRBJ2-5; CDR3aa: CATSDLRGGETQYF; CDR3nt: TGTGCCACCAGTGATTTGCGTGGGGGGGAGACCCAGTACTTC
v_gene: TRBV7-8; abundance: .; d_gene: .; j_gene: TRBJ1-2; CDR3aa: CASSLGGGGRTGYTF; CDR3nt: TGTGCCAGCAGCTTAGGAGGAGGCGGGAGGACGGGCTACACCTTC
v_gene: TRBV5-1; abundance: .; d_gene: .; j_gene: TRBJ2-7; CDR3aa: CASSAPGYYEQYF; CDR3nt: TGCGCCAGCAGCGCCCCAGGATACTACGAGCAGTACTTC
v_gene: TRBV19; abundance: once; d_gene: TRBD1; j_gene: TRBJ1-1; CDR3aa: CASSKTGVRTEAFF; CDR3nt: TGTGCCAGTAGCAAGACAGGGGTTCGCACTGAAGCTTTCTTT
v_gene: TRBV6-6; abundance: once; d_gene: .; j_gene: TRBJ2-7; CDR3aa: CASSASDLLSSYEQYF; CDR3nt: TGTGCCAGCAGTGCTAGCGACTTACTGAGCTCCTACGAGCAGTACTTC
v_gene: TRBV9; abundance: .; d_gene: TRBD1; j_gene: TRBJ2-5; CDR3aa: CASSPGTGRRPGVGETQYF; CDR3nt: TGTGCCAGCAGCCCTGGGACAGGGAGGCGGCCCGGGGTGGGAGAGACCCAGTACTTC
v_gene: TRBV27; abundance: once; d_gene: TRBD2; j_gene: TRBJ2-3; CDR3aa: CASSLNGGRGDTQYF; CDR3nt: TGTGCCAGCAGTTTAAACGGCGGGCGGGGGGATACGCAGTATTTT
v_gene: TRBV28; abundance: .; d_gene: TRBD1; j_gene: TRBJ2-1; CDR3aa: CASSLPGTGSNEQFF; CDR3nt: TGTGCCAGCAGTTTGCCCGGGACAGGGAGCAATGAGCAGTTCTTC
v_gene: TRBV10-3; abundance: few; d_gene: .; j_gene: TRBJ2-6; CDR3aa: CAISDRGVDEAGANVLTF; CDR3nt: TGTGCCATCAGTGACAGGGGGGTCGACGAAGCTGGGGCCAACGTCCTGACTTTC
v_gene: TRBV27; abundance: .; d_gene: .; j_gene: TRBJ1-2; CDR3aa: CASSRGTAYGYTF; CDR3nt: TGTGCCAGCAGTAGGGGAACAGCGTATGGCTACACCTTC
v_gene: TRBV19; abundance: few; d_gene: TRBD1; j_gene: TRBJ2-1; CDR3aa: CASSTRSGTGGHNEQFF; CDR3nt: TGTGCCAGTAGTACTCGCTCCGGGACAGGGGGGCACAATGAGCAGTTCTTC
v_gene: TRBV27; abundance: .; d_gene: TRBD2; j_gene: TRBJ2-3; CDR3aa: CASSLSGGEDTQYF; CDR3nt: TGTGCCAGCAGTTTATCGGGGGGGGAAGATACGCAGTATTTT
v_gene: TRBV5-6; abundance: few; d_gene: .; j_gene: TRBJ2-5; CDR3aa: CASSLGNFPETQYF; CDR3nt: TGTGCCAGCAGCTTGGGTAATTTTCCAGAGACCCAGTACTTC
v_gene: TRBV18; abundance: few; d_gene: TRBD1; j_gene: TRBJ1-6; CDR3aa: CASSPPGGWSPLHF; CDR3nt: TGTGCCAGCTCTCCTCCAGGGGGCTGGTCACCCCTCCACTTT
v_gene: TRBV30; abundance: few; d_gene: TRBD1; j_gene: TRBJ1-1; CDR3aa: CAWSIPRTGMNTEAFF; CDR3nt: TGTGCCTGGAGTATTCCGCGGACAGGGATGAACACTGAAGCTTTCTTT
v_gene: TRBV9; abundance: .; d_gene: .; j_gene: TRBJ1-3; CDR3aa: CASSVGVSGNTIYF; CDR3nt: TGTGCCAGCAGCGTGGGAGTGTCCGGAAACACCATATATTTT
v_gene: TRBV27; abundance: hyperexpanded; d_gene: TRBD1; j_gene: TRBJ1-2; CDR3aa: CASSPGTGERSYGYTF; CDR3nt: TGTGCCAGCAGCCCCGGGACAGGGGAAAGGAGCTATGGCTACACCTTC
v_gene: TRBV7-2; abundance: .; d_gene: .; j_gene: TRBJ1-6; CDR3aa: CASSFRRGNSPLHF; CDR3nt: TGTGCCAGCAGCTTTAGACGGGGAAATTCACCCCTCCACTTT
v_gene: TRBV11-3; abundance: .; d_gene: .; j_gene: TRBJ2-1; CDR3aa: CASSLVADNEQFF; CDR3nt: TGTGCCAGCAGCTTAGTAGCGGACAATGAGCAGTTCTTC
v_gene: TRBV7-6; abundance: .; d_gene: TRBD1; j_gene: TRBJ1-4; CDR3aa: CASSSIPGQAALSNEKLFF; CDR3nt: TGTGCCAGCAGCTCGATACCGGGACAGGCGGCTCTGTCTAATGAAAAACTGTTTTTT
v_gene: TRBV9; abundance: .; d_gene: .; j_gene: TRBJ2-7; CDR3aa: CASSTTTGEQYF; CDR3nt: TGTGCCAGCAGCACCACGACGGGCGAGCAGTACTTC
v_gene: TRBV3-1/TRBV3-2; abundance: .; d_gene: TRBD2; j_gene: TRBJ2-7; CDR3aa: CASSLSGLAYEQYF; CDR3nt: TGTGCCAGCAGCCTTTCGGGACTAGCCTACGAGCAGTACTTC
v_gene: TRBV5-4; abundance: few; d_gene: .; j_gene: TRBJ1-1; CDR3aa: CASSLKGRAHEAFF; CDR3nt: TGTGCCAGCAGCTTAAAAGGCAGGGCCCACGAAGCTTTCTTT
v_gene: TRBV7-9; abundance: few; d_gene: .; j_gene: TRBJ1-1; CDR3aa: CASSLPLGQELNTEAFF; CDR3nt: TGTGCCAGCAGCTTGCCCCTGGGGCAGGAACTAAACACTGAAGCTTTCTTT
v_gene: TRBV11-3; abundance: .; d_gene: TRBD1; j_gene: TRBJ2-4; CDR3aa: CASSRGRKNIQYF; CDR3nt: TGTGCCAGCTCAAGGGGGCGAAAAAACATTCAGTACTTC
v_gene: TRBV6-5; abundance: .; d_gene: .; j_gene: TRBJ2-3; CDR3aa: CASRTGNYLDTQYF; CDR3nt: TGTGCCAGCAGGACCGGAAACTACCTAGATACGCAGTATTTT
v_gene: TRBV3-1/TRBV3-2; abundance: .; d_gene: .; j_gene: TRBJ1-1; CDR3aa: CASSPSLGGEYQAFF; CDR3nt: TGTGCCAGCAGCCCCAGCCTGGGGGGGGAATACCAAGCTTTCTTT
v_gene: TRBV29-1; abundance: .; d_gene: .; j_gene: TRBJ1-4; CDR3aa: CSVGALANEKLFF; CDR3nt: TGCAGCGTTGGAGCCCTGGCTAATGAAAAACTGTTTTTT
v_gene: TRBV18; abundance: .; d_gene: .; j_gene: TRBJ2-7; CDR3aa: CASSPPGGRNGEQYF; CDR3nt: TGTGCCAGCTCACCACCTGGGGGGAGGAATGGCGAGCAGTACTTC